This T cell receptor (beta chain) was documented in a study of blood T cell repertoires in COVID-19. Looking at the study overall: Both acute and convalescent COVID-19 samples were obtained from the United States, Italy and Spain. PBMCs, B-cell-depleted T cells, or T cells provided the cDNA or gDNA that made up the material.

The germline gives CDR1 LNHDA, CDR2 SQIVND (reference sequence). V was clipped by 7 bases and J by 0 bases, with 13 bases between them. The CDR3 sequence is 15 residues long. Original analysis: From reference gene primer amplification, estimates of nucleated cell counts were derived. Data came from immunoSEQ multiplex PCR; TCRdb stores just in-frame clones and leaves some out. The V and J calls and clone size are taken from that table; D and trimming were inferred from the DNA. The repertoire holds about 81,000 clones, with roughly 89% as singletons. This clone showed up just once. Material: peripheral blood. V is TRBV19 and J is TRBJ1-5; the D is unclear. The sequence was obtained from a woman between 50 and 59 years old in a cohort sampled during active COVID-19. This CDR3 is CASTGAVNSNQPQHF. The CDR3 region has the DNA TGTGCCAGTACGGGAGCGGTTAATAGCAATCAGCCCCAGCATTTT.